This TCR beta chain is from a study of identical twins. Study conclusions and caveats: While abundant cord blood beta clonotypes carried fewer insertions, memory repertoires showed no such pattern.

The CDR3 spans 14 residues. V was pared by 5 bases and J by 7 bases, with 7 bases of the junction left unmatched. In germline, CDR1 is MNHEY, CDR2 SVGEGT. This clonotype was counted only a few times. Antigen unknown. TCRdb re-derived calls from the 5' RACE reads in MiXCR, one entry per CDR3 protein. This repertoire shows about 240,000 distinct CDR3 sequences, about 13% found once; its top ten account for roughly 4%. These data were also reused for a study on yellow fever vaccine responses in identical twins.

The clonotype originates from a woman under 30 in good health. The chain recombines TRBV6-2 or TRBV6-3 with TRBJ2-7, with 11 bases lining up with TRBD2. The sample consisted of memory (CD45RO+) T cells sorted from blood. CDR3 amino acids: CASSQLAGGGEQYF. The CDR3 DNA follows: TGTGCCAGCAGTCAGCTAGCGGGAGGCGGAGAGCAGTACTTC.